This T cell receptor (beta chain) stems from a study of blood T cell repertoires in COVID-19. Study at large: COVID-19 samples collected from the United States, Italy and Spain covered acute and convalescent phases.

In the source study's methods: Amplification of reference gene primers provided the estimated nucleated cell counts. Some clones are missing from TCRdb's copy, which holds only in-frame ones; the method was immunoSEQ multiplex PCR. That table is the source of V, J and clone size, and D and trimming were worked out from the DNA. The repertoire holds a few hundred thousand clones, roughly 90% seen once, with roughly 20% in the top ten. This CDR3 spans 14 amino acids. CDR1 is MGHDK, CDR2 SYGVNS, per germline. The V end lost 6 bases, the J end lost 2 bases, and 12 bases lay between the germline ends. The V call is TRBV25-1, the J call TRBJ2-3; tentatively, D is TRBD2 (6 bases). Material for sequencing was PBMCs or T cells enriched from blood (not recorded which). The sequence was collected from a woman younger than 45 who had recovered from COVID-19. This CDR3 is CASSRDSYTDTQYF. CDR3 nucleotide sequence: TGTGCCAGCAGCCGGGACTCCTACACAGATACGCAGTATTTT.